This T cell receptor (beta chain) stems from a study of blood T cell repertoires in COVID-19. Study as a whole: Sources were T cells, B-cell-depleted T cells, or PBMCs; the material itself was cDNA or gDNA.

Profiling relied on immunoSEQ multiplex PCR, and the TCRdb table lists in-frame clones only, not all of them. Of more than 200,000 clones listed, 85% to 90% are singletons. V was cut by 8 bases and J by 6 bases, with 10 bases left in between. The length of the CDR3 is 11 residues. The germline gives CDR1 DFQATT, CDR2 SNEGSKA (reference sequence). The sequence was collected from a man older than 75 with acute or convalescent COVID-19. The chain links TRBV20-1 to TRBJ2-2; D not certain. Sequenced material: peripheral blood. In nucleotides, the CDR3 is TGCAGTACACCCCTCGCCGGGGAGCTGTTTTTT. Translation: CSTPLAGELFF.